This record covers a single T cell receptor beta chain. The antigen is not known. This entry belongs to a study of cytomegalovirus exposure and HLA in healthy donors. Libraries were prepared by immunoSEQ multiplex PCR; TCRdb keeps only in-frame clonotypes and omits some of them. Of 100,000 to 150,000 clones listed, about 85% are singletons. Study findings and constraints: Per published reports, the classifier diagnosed cytomegalovirus status with high specificity and sensitivity. 164 TCR beta chains were listed as cytomegalovirus-associated. The TCR clusters that emerged in the first cohort tended, a later analysis found, to co-occur in the 110 or so validation repertoires.

This receptor was obtained from a woman aged 30 to 39 in good health and CMV-seronegative. The sequencing input was PBMCs.

The CDR3 DNA follows: TGTGCCAGCAGCCAAGATCGGGTTTATGAAAAACTGTTTTTT. It encodes CASSQDRVYEKLFF. The rearrangement joins TRBV14 to TRBJ1-4; the D is unclear. CDR3 size: 14 residues. Germline CDR1 SGHDN, CDR2 FVKESK. Between the trimmed V and J ends, which lost 0 bases and 6 bases, there was a span of 8 bases.